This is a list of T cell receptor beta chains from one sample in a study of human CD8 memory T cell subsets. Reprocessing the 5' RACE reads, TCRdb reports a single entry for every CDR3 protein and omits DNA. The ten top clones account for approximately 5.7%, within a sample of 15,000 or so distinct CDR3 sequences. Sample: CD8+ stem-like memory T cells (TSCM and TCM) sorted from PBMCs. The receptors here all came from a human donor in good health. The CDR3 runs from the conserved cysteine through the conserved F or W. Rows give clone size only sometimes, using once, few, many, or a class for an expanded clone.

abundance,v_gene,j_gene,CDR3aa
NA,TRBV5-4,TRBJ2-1,CASSLVDSGGREQFF
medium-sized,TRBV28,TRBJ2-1,CASSYTLAGGRNEQFF
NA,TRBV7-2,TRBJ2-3,CASSLGSSFGANTDTQYF
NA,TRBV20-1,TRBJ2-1,CSARAVTSGSNEQFF
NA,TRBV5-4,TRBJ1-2,CASSPGAVINYGYTF
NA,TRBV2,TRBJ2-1,CASRGDSYNEQFF
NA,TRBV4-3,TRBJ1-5,CASRRDRNSNQPQHF
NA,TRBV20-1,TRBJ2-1,CSATGTSAYNEQFF
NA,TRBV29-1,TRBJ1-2,CSVEVRDRTDIYGYTF
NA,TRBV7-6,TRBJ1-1,CASSFPYEDMNTEAFF
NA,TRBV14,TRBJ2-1,CASSHVTSGSSNEQFF
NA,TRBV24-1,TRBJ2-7,CATAGGGTYEQYF
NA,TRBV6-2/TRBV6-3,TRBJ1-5,CASSYWGATGNQPQHF
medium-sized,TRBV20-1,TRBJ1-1,CSARDVQGPDTEAFF
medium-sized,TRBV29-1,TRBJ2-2,CSAQGGTGELFF
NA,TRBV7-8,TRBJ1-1,CASSLVGAAGAFF
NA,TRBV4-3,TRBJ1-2,CASSQDETAAWGYTF
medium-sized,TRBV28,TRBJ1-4,CASSSPFRTDTPADEKLFF
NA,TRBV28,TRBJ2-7,CASTGLAGRDEQYF
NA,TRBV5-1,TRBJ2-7,CASSLDAGETYEQYF
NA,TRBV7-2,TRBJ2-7,CASSLALWAEQYF
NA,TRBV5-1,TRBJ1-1,CASSLTRGAGTEAFF
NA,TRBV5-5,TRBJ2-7,CASSPFAGGYEQYF
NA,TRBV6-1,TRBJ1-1,CATLKSMVTEAFF
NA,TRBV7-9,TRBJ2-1,CASRDDGRNEQFF
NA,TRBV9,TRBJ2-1,CASSVSGSSYNEQFF
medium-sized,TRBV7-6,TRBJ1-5,CASSSGPVNQPQHF
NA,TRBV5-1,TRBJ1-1,CASSLEAAQNTEAFF
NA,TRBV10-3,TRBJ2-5,CAISDVSGETQYF
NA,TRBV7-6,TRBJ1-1,CASSADRVTEAFF